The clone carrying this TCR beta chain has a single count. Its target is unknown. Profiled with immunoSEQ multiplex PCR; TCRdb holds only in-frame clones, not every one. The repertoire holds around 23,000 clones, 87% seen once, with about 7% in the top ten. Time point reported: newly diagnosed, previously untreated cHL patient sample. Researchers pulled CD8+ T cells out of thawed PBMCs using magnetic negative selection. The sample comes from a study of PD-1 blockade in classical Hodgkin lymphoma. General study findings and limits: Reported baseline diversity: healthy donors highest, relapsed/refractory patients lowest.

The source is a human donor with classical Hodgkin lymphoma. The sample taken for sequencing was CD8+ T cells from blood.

This CDR3 is CATSDHYLGPMNTEAFF. The CDR3 DNA follows: TGTGCCACCAGCGACCATTACCTAGGGCCCATGAACACTGAAGCTTTCTTT. The V and J genes are TRBV15 and TRBJ1-1, with D unresolved. Per germline, CDR1 LNHNV and CDR2 YYDKDF (reference sequence). Between the trimmed V and J ends, which lost 5 bases and 0 bases, there was a span of 19 bases. The CDR3 spans 17 residues. Using reference TRBV15 and TRBJ1-1 for the parts outside the CDR3, the full variable domain is DAMVIQNPRYQVTQFGKPVTLSCSQTLNHNVMYWYQQKSSQAPKLLFHYYDKDFNNEADTPDNFQSRRPNTSFCFLDIRSPGLGDTAMYLCATSDHYLGPMNTEAFFGQGTRLTVV.